Listed below are T cell receptor beta chains from one sample, sequenced in a study of cytomegalovirus exposure and HLA in healthy donors. Assay: immunoSEQ multiplex PCR; the TCRdb copy retains only in-frame clones and omits some. The sample consists of approximately 260,000 clones, 86% of them appearing once. The sample taken for sequencing was PBMCs. Receptor source: a woman in her late teens or twenties in good health and CMV-seronegative. CDR3s include the opening cysteine and the closing phenylalanine or tryptophan. A D gene is named only where the DNA matches it firmly. The size field is filled for only some rows; it gives once, few, many or a size class.

j_gene: TRBJ1-1
d_gene: -
abundance: -
v_gene: TRBV18
CDR3nt: TGTGCCAGCTCACCTGTTATGAAGGGGGACACTGAAGCTTTCTTT
CDR3aa: CASSPVMKGDTEAFF

j_gene: TRBJ1-2
d_gene: -
abundance: few
v_gene: TRBV9
CDR3nt: TGTGCCAGCAGCGTACCAGGGGTGGGCGGCTACACCTTC
CDR3aa: CASSVPGVGGYTF

j_gene: TRBJ2-7
d_gene: -
abundance: -
v_gene: TRBV11-2
CDR3nt: TGTGCCAGCAGCGAAGGACAAGGCAACGAGCAGTACTTC
CDR3aa: CASSEGQGNEQYF

j_gene: TRBJ1-2
d_gene: TRBD1
abundance: -
v_gene: TRBV27
CDR3nt: TGTGCCAGCAGTTTTTTGACAGGGAATGGCTACACCTTC
CDR3aa: CASSFLTGNGYTF

j_gene: TRBJ2-7
d_gene: TRBD2
abundance: -
v_gene: TRBV5-1
CDR3nt: TGCGCCAGCAGCCGTTCCGGGACTAGCGGCGAGCAGTACTTC
CDR3aa: CASSRSGTSGEQYF

j_gene: TRBJ2-7
d_gene: TRBD2
abundance: -
v_gene: TRBV2
CDR3nt: TGTGCCAGCAACCGACTAGCGGGATCTAACGAGCAGTACTTC
CDR3aa: CASNRLAGSNEQYF

j_gene: TRBJ2-2
d_gene: TRBD2
abundance: -
v_gene: TRBV27
CDR3nt: TGTGCCAGCAAATCTAGCGGGAGGGGTACCGGGGAGCTGTTTTTT
CDR3aa: CASKSSGRGTGELFF

j_gene: TRBJ2-3
d_gene: -
abundance: -
v_gene: TRBV30
CDR3nt: TGTGCCTGGAGTGTACTCGGCGGGGAAATGACAGATACGCAGTATTTT
CDR3aa: CAWSVLGGEMTDTQYF

j_gene: TRBJ2-1
d_gene: -
abundance: -
v_gene: TRBV5-1
CDR3nt: TGCGCCAGCAGCTTCGTGAGCTCCTACAATGAGCAGTTCTTC
CDR3aa: CASSFVSSYNEQFF

j_gene: TRBJ1-2
d_gene: TRBD1
abundance: -
v_gene: TRBV27
CDR3nt: TGTGCCAGCAGTCCTGACAGGGGTAACTATGGCTACACCTTC
CDR3aa: CASSPDRGNYGYTF

j_gene: TRBJ1-1
d_gene: -
abundance: once
v_gene: TRBV10-1
CDR3nt: TGCGCCAGCACCCGGGGGGTCGACACTGAAGCTTTCTTT
CDR3aa: CASTRGVDTEAFF

j_gene: TRBJ2-7
d_gene: TRBD2
abundance: -
v_gene: TRBV28
CDR3nt: TGTGCCAGCAGCTGGACTAGCGGGAGATACGAGCAGTACTTC
CDR3aa: CASSWTSGRYEQYF

j_gene: TRBJ2-7
d_gene: -
abundance: -
v_gene: TRBV12-5
CDR3nt: TGTGCTAGTGGCGGGGAATACGAGCAGTACTTC
CDR3aa: CASGGEYEQYF

j_gene: TRBJ2-7
d_gene: -
abundance: -
v_gene: TRBV29-1
CDR3nt: TGCAGCGTTGCGAACGGCTACGAGCAGTACTTC
CDR3aa: CSVANGYEQYF

j_gene: TRBJ1-5
d_gene: -
abundance: -
v_gene: TRBV2
CDR3nt: TGTGCCAGCAGTGAAGGGAGACTTGGCGGAGGTAGCAATCAGCCCCAGCATTTT
CDR3aa: CASSEGRLGGGSNQPQHF

j_gene: TRBJ1-2
d_gene: TRBD1
abundance: -
v_gene: TRBV6-5
CDR3nt: TGTGCCAGCAGGGTACAGGGGAGCGGCTATGGCTACACCTTC
CDR3aa: CASRVQGSGYGYTF

j_gene: TRBJ1-5
d_gene: TRBD1
abundance: -
v_gene: TRBV2
CDR3nt: TGTGCCAGCACCGGGACAGGGGGTAATCAGCCCCAGCATTTT
CDR3aa: CASTGTGGNQPQHF

j_gene: TRBJ2-7
d_gene: -
abundance: -
v_gene: TRBV11-1
CDR3nt: TGTGCCAGCAGCTTAGTCGGGAAGGGATACGAGCAGTACTTC
CDR3aa: CASSLVGKGYEQYF

j_gene: TRBJ1-1
d_gene: TRBD1
abundance: -
v_gene: TRBV18
CDR3nt: TGTGCCAGCTCGACACAGGGGCAGACCACTGAAGCTTTCTTT
CDR3aa: CASSTQGQTTEAFF

j_gene: TRBJ1-1
d_gene: -
abundance: once
v_gene: TRBV30
CDR3nt: TGTGCCTGGAGTGGACAGTCGAACACTGAAGCTTTCTTT
CDR3aa: CAWSGQSNTEAFF

j_gene: TRBJ1-1
d_gene: -
abundance: -
v_gene: TRBV29-1
CDR3nt: TGCAGCCCTTTGAGGGACATTGAAGCTTTCTTT
CDR3aa: CSPLRDIEAFF

j_gene: TRBJ2-7
d_gene: TRBD1
abundance: -
v_gene: TRBV19
CDR3nt: TGTGCCAGTAATACGGGCGGGACAGGGTTCCACGAGCAGTACTTC
CDR3aa: CASNTGGTGFHEQYF

j_gene: TRBJ2-1
d_gene: TRBD2
abundance: -
v_gene: TRBV27
CDR3nt: TGTGCCAGCAGGACGGGACTAGCGGGGCCCAAGAATGAGCAGTTCTTC
CDR3aa: CASRTGLAGPKNEQFF